These 27 T cell receptor beta chains originate from one sample sequenced in a study of memory CD8 T cells in hepatitis C reinfection. The protocol was immunoSEQ multiplex PCR, while the TCRdb copy is restricted to in-frame clones and leaves out a portion. The data contain 45,000 to 50,000 clones, about 88% of them singletons. Documented time point: late/post reinfection, 12 to 24 weeks after detection. Sorted cells were sequenced directly ex vivo without any in vitro expansion. Sequences were obtained from naive CD8+ T cells sorted from blood. The receptor set was obtained from a man younger than 30 with hepatitis C virus infection.

The chain recombines TRBV7-9 with TRBJ1-4; 11 bases are shared with TRBD1. With 3 bases clipped from V and 2 bases from J, the junction kept 5 bases outside the gene matches. The CDR3 runs 17 residues. Germline V gives CDR1 SEHNR, CDR2 FQNEAQ (reference sequence). The CDR3 loop reads CASSFGQGAETNEKLFF. CDR3 nucleotides: TGTGCCAGCAGCTTCGGACAGGGGGCGGAGACTAATGAAAAACTGTTTTTT.

The chain links TRBV7-9 to TRBJ2-3, with 8 bases matching TRBD1. V lost 3 bases and J lost 3; bases outside the gene matches: 5. This CDR3 comprises 15 residues. The germline CDR1 and CDR2 sequences are SEHNR and FQNEAQ (reference sequence). The CDR3 region is CASSFVDRATDTQYF. The CDR3 DNA follows: TGTGCCAGCAGCTTCGTGGACAGGGCAACAGATACGCAGTATTTT.

This clone came up once. The chain uses TRBV2 and TRBJ2-1, with D possibly being TRBD2 (7 bases). Per germline, CDR1 SNHLY and CDR2 FYNNEI. The CDR3 runs to 14 residues. V lost 8 bases and J lost 1, with 12 bases in between. CDR3 nucleotide sequence: TGTGCCAGCCGAGGGGGGGATTCCTACAATGAGCAGTTCTTC. The encoded protein is CASRGGDSYNEQFF.

The gene calls are TRBV19 and TRBJ2-2; 8 bases align to TRBD2. The V and J ends lost 3 bases and 1 base, in that order; junction bases with no gene match: 4. The germline CDR1 and CDR2 sequences are LNHDA and SQIVND (reference sequence). CDR3 length: 16 residues. CDR3 in amino acids: CASSMIRGGNTGELFF. The CDR3 DNA reads as TGTGCCAGTAGTATGATACGGGGGGGGAACACCGGGGAGCTGTTTTTT. The full variable domain, rest sourced from reference TRBV19 and TRBJ2-2, is DGGITQSPKYLFRKEGQNVTLSCEQNLNHDAMYWYRQDPGQGLRLIYYSQIVNDFQKGDIAEGYSVSREKKESFPLTVTSAQKNPTAFYLCASSMIRGGNTGELFFGEGSRLTVL.

The CDR3 here is CASSLEYEQYF. The CDR3 nucleotides read TGTGCCAGCAGTTTGGAGTACGAGCAGTACTTC. The chain links TRBV28 to TRBJ2-7, with D hard to call. The CDR3 runs 11 residues. Per the germline V gene, CDR1 is MDHEN and CDR2 is SYDVKM. The V end lost 3 bases, the J end lost 4 bases, and 4 bases lay between the germline ends. Full variable domain (remainder filled in from reference TRBV28 and TRBJ2-7): DVKVTQSSRYLVKRTGEKVFLECVQDMDHENMFWYRQDPGLGLRLIYFSYDVKMKEKGDIPEGYSVSREKKERFSLILESASTNQTSMYLCASSLEYEQYFGPGTRLTVT.

This chain connects TRBV27 to TRBJ2-2, with 10 positions matching TRBD1. V dropped 3 bases and J dropped 3; count of bases not matched to a gene: 10. This CDR3 has 18 amino acids. The germline gives CDR1 MNHEY, CDR2 SMNVEV (reference sequence). This CDR3 reads CASSLYGTGDRDTGELFF. Written as DNA, the CDR3 is TGTGCCAGCAGTTTGTATGGGACAGGGGATCGGGACACCGGGGAGCTGTTTTTT.

This clone was observed a handful of times. The chain has TRBV2 and TRBJ2-2; D unresolved. V lost 10 bases and J 5 bases, leaving 11 bases between the germline ends. The CDR3 is 12 residues long. Germline CDR1 is SNHLY and CDR2 is FYNNEI. The CDR3 loop is CATLRTTGELFF. CDR3 nucleotide sequence: TGTGCCACCCTCAGAACGACCGGGGAGCTGTTTTTT.

The rearrangement joins TRBV7-2 to TRBJ1-4; maybe TRBD1 (5 bases). Looked up from germline, CDR1 is SGHTA and CDR2 is FQGNSA. The CDR3 contains 15 residues. Trimming cost V 5 bases and J 1 base, with 11 bases left between them. The CDR3 spells CASSSRTRTNEKLFF. CDR3 bases: TGTGCCAGCAGCAGCAGGACAAGAACTAATGAAAAACTGTTTTTT.

V and J are TRBV7-2 and TRBJ1-5; the match to TRBD1 covers 10 bases. After removal of 5 bases from V and 6 bases from J, the junction contained 4 bases not matched to a gene. The CDR3 spans 14 residues. CDR1 and CDR2 from the germline V gene are SGHTA and FQGNSA. CDR3 nucleotide sequence: TGTGCCAGCAGCCCGGGACAGGGGATTCAGCCCCAGCATTTT. Its translation is CASSPGQGIQPQHF.

The V and J genes are TRBV7-9 and TRBJ1-2; D is ambiguous. The germline V gene has CDR1 SEHNR and CDR2 FQNEAQ (reference sequence). The V end was cut by 6 bases, the J end by 7 bases, with 33 bases between. The CDR3 has 19 amino acids. CDR3 sequence reads: CASSPSLGQTYGSVFGYTF. Here the CDR3 DNA reads TGTGCCAGCAGTCCCAGCCTTGGCCAAACTTACGGGTCGGTATTTGGCTACACCTTC.

The chain uses TRBV7-9 and TRBJ2-3; 11 bases line up with TRBD1. Germline values: CDR1 SEHNR, CDR2 FQNEAQ (reference sequence). V dropped 1 base and J dropped 4; count of bases not matched to a gene: 1. The CDR3 is 15 amino acids. The CDR3 spells CASSLGTGGADTQYF. CDR3 bases: TGTGCCAGCAGCTTAGGGACAGGGGGCGCAGATACGCAGTATTTT. The full variable domain, its missing parts supplied by reference TRBV7-9 and TRBJ2-3, is DTGVSQNPRHKITKRGQNVTFRCDPISEHNRLYWYRQTLGQGPEFLTYFQNEAQLEKSRLLSDRFSAERPKGSFSTLEIQRTEQGDSAMYLCASSLGTGGADTQYFGPGTRLTVL.

This sequence joins TRBV6-5 and TRBJ2-6; weak D call: TRBD2 (6 bases). This CDR3 region has 15 residues. The germline V gene encodes CDR1 MNHEY and CDR2 SVGAGI. Between the trimmed V and J ends, which lost 2 bases and 1 base, there was a span of 6 bases. Written as DNA, the CDR3 is TGTGCCAGCAGTTACGCGGGGTCTGGGGCCAACGTCCTGACTTTC. It translates to CASSYAGSGANVLTF.

The chain couples TRBV6-6 to TRBJ1-3; TRBD1 matches 8 bases. In germline, CDR1 is MNHNY, CDR2 SVGAGI (reference sequence). V gave up 4 bases and J gave up 0 bases; unmatched junction bases: 2. This CDR3 comprises 15 residues. CDR3 loop: CASSWDRSSGNTIYF. CDR3 nucleotide sequence: TGTGCCAGCAGTTGGGACAGGTCCTCTGGAAACACCATATATTTT.

For the CDR3, the DNA is TGCGCCAGCAGCATAACAGGGGGCGCGAACACCGGGGAGCTGTTTTTT. Protein: CASSITGGANTGELFF. V usage is TRBV5-1 and J usage is TRBJ2-2; 9 bases map to TRBD1. J was trimmed by 0 bases and V by 4 bases; bases with no gene match: 4. The CDR3 is 16 residues long. Germline CDR1 SGHRS, CDR2 YFSETQ.

The chain is built from TRBV9 and TRBJ2-5; 8 bases line up with TRBD2. The CDR3 length is 16 residues. Germline V CDR1 and CDR2: SGDLS, YYNGEE. Germline trimming cut 0 bases from V and 5 bases from J; bases unmatched to any gene: 9. CDR3 sequence reads: CASSVGGGTSRETQYF. The CDR3 DNA reads as TGTGCCAGCAGCGTAGGTGGGGGGACTAGTAGGGAGACCCAGTACTTC.

This rearrangement joins TRBV7-6 to TRBJ2-6; 9 bases map to TRBD2. This CDR3 is built from 19 residues. Losses at the gene ends were 1 base for V and 0 bases for J; bases not matched to a gene: 7. CDR1 is SGHVS, CDR2 FNYEAQ, per germline. The CDR3 DNA sequence: TGTGCCAGCAGCTTAGAGCCTAGCGGGGCGATCTCTGGGGCCAACGTCCTGACTTTC. It translates to CASSLEPSGAISGANVLTF.

This clone came up a few times. V usage is TRBV4-3 and J usage is TRBJ1-5, with D hard to call. Germline V gene lookup returns CDR1 LGHNA and CDR2 YSLEER. Trimming shortened V by 1 base and J by 7 bases, and 5 bases separated the two germline ends. The CDR3 runs to 12 residues. The CDR3 is CASSQAIQPQHF. The DNA for the CDR3 is TGCGCCAGCAGCCAAGCAATCCAGCCCCAGCATTTT.

The rearrangement joins TRBV29-1 to TRBJ2-3; unclear D gene. CDR1 is SQVTM and CDR2 is ANQGSEA in the germline V gene. V was clipped by 5 bases and J by 5 bases, with 5 bases between them. The CDR3 sequence is 10 residues long. As DNA, the CDR3 is TGCAGCGTTCGGTTAGATACGCAGTATTTT. Protein product: CSVRLDTQYF.

V and J are TRBV18 and TRBJ1-2; maybe TRBD1 (6 bases). The germline V gene has CDR1 KGHSH and CDR2 LQKENI. The V end lost 5 bases, the J end lost 7 bases, and 14 bases lay between the germline ends. This CDR3 is 13 amino acids long. The CDR3 region has the DNA TGTGCCAGCTCAATCAGGGGAAGTGGTGGCTACACCTTC. The encoded protein is CASSIRGSGGYTF.

The DNA of the CDR3 is TGTGCCAGCAGCGCTTCATCCCAGTTGAGGGCTGGCACTGAAGCTTTCTTT. Translating gives CASSASSQLRAGTEAFF. This sequence joins TRBV9 and TRBJ1-1; D unclear. Germline assignment: CDR1 SGDLS and CDR2 YYNGEE. V lost 3 bases and J lost 4, with 22 bases in between. The CDR3 sequence is 17 residues long.

The V and J genes are TRBV11-2 and TRBJ2-5, with D unclear. The CDR3 spans 15 residues. Germline V lookup: CDR1 SGHAT, CDR2 FQNNGV. V shed 5 bases and J shed 1 base, with 14 bases lying between them. CDR3 bases: TGTGCCAGCAGCCCCCCCGTACGGTCCCAAGAGACCCAGTACTTC. Protein: CASSPPVRSQETQYF.

The chain carries TRBV5-1 and TRBJ2-3; 8 positions match TRBD2. The CDR3 runs to 16 residues. The J segment lost 0 bases and the V segment lost 4 bases, leaving 7 bases of the junction unmatched. Germline-derived CDR1 and CDR2 are SGHRS and YFSETQ. The CDR3 region has the DNA TGCGCCAGCAGCGGGGGGACTAGTGCTAGCACAGATACGCAGTATTTT. Protein product: CASSGGTSASTDTQYF.

This chain uses TRBV6-4 with TRBJ2-1; 9 bases are a match to TRBD2. The length of the CDR3 is 14 residues. J lost 9 bases, V lost 4 bases, and 7 bases had no gene match. Germline V gene lookup returns CDR1 MRHNA and CDR2 SNTAGT. The CDR3 loop is CASSVAGDKGEQFF. CDR3 in DNA: TGTGCCAGCAGTGTAGCGGGAGATAAGGGTGAGCAGTTCTTC.

J is TRBJ2-5 and V is TRBV4-1; weak D call: TRBD2 (6 bases). The V and J ends lost 0 bases and 13 bases respectively, with 21 bases between them. Germline-derived CDR1 and CDR2 are MGHRA and YSYEKL. CDR3 length: 15 residues. CDR3 protein: CASSQDRVAGRLLYF. CDR3 in DNA: TGCGCCAGCAGCCAAGATCGAGTCGCAGGGAGGTTACTGTACTTC.

The chain employs TRBV28 and TRBJ2-3, with D perhaps TRBD2 (7 bases). The CDR3 spans 17 residues. Germline V lookup: CDR1 MDHEN, CDR2 SYDVKM. The germline V and J ends were trimmed by 6 bases and 3 bases, with 22 bases remaining between them. The CDR3 sequence is CASSSGEGGEFTDTQYF. The CDR3 DNA sequence: TGTGCCAGCAGCTCGGGGGAGGGGGGAGAATTTACAGATACGCAGTATTTT.

CDR3: CASSTPLGAHTGELFF. CDR3 bases: TGTGCCAGCAGCACCCCCTTGGGGGCTCACACCGGGGAGCTGTTTTTT. The chain links TRBV9 to TRBJ2-2; weak D call: TRBD1 (6 bases). This CDR3 comprises 16 residues. Germline CDR1 reads SGDLS; CDR2 reads YYNGEE. V lost 4 bases to trimming and J lost 3 bases, with 16 bases between them.

The chain links TRBV19 to TRBJ1-1; D not resolved. This CDR3 has 14 amino acids. Per the germline V gene, CDR1 is LNHDA and CDR2 is SQIVND (reference sequence). Trimming took 2 bases from V and 6 from J, leaving 13 bases between them. Here the CDR3 DNA reads TGTGCCAGTAGTATAATTCGAGGGAGGCCTGAAGCTTTCTTT. Its translation is CASSIIRGRPEAFF.